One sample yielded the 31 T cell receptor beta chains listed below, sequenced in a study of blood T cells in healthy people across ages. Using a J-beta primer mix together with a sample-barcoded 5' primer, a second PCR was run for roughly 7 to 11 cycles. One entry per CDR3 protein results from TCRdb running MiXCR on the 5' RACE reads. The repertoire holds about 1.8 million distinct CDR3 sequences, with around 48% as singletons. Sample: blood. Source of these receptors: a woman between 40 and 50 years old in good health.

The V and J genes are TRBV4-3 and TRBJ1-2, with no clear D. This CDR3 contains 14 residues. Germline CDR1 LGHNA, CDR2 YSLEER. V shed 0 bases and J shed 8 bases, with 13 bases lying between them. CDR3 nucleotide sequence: TGCGCCAGCAGCCAAGAGGCGGGAGTAGGGGGCTACACCTTC. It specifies CASSQEAGVGGYTF.

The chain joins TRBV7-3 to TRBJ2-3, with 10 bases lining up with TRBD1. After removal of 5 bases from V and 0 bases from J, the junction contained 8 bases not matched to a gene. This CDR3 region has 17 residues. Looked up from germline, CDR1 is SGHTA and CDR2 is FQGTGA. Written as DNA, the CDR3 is TGTGCCAGCAGCCCGAGACAGGGGGCGAGTAGCACAGATACGCAGTATTTT. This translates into CASSPRQGASSTDTQYF.

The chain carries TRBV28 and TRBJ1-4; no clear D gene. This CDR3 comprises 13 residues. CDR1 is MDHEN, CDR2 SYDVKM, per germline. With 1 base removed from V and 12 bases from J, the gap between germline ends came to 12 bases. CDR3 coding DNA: TGTGCCAGCAGTTTATTTATAACAAAGGAACTGTTTTTT. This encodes CASSLFITKELFF. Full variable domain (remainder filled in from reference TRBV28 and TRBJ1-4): DVKVTQSSRYLVKRTGEKVFLECVQDMDHENMFWYRQDPGLGLRLIYFSYDVKMKEKGDIPEGYSVSREKKERFSLILESASTNQTSMYLCASSLFITKELFFGSGTQLSVL.

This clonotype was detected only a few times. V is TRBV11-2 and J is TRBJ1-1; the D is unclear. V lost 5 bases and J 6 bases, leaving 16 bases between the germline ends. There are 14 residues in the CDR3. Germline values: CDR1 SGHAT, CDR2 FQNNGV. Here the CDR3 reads CASSPGPPGPEAFF. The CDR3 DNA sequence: TGTGCCAGCAGCCCCGGACCCCCTGGCCCTGAAGCTTTCTTT.

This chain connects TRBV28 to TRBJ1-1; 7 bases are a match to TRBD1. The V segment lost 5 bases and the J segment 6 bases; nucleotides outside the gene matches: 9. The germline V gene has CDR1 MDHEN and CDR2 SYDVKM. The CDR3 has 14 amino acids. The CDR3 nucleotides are TGTGCCAGCAGTGGGGGACAGATAATTCCTGAAGCTTTCTTT. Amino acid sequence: CASSGGQIIPEAFF.

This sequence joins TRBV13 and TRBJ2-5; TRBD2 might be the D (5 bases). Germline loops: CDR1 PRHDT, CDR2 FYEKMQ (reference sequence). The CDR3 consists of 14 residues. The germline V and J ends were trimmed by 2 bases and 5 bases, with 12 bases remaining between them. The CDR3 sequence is CASSLPGVRETQYF. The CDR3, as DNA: TGTGCCAGCAGCTTACCCGGGGTTAGGGAGACCCAGTACTTC.

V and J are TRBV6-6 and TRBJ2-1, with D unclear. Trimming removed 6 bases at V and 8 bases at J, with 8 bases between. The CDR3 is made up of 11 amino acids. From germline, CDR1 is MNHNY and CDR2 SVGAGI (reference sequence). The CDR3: CASSHAYEQFF. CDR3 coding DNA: TGTGCCAGCAGCCACGCTTATGAGCAGTTCTTC.

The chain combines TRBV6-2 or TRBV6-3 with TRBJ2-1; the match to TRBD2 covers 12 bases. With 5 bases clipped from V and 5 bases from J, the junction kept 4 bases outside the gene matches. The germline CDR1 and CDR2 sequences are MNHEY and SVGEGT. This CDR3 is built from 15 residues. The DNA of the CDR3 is TGTGCCAGCAGTGATCTAGCGGGGGGGAACAATGAGCAGTTCTTC. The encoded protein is CASSDLAGGNNEQFF.

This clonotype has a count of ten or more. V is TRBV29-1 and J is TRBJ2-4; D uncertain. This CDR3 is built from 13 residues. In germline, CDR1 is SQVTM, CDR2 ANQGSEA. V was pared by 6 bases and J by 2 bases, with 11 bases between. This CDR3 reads CSVQKPPKNIQYF. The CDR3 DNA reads TGCAGCGTACAGAAGCCGCCCAAAAACATTCAGTACTTC. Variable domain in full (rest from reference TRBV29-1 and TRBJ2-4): SAVISQKPSRDICQRGTSLTIQCQVDSQVTMMFWYRQQPGQSLTLIATANQGSEATYESGFVIDKFPISRPNLTFSTLTVSNMSPEDSSIYLCSVQKPPKNIQYFGAGTRLSVL.

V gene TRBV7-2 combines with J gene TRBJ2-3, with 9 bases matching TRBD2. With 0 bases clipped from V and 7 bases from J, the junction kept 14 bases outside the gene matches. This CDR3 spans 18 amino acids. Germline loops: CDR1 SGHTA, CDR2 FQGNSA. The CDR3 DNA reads TGTGCCAGCAGCTTAGCTACGCGGGGGGGTATGCGGATATATACGCAGTATTTT. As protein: CASSLATRGGMRIYTQYF.

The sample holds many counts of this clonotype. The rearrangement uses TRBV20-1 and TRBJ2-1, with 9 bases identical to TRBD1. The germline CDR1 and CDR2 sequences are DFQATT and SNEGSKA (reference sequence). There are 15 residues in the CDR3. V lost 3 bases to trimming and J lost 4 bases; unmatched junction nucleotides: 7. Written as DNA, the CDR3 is TGCAGTGCTAGTAGGCCGGGGACAGGGTACAATGAGCAGTTCTTC. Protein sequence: CSASRPGTGYNEQFF.

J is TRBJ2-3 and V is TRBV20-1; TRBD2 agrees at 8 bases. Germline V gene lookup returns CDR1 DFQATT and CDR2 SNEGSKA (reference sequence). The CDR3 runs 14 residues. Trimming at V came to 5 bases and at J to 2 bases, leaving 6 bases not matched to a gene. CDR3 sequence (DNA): TGCAGTGCTCAAACTAGCGGACCCACAGATACGCAGTATTTT. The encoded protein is CSAQTSGPTDTQYF.

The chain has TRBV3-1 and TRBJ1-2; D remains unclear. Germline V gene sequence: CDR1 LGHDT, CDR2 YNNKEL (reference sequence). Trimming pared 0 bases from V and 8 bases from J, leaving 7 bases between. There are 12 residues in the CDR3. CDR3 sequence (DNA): TGTGCCAGCAGCCAAGATGATCGGGGCTACACCTTC. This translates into CASSQDDRGYTF.

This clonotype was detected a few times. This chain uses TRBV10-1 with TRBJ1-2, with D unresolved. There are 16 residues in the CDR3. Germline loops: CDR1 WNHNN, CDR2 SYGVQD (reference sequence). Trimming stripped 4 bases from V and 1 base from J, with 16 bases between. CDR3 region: CASSARTAANNYGYTF. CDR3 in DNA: TGCGCCAGCAGTGCTCGGACCGCAGCTAATAACTATGGCTACACCTTC.

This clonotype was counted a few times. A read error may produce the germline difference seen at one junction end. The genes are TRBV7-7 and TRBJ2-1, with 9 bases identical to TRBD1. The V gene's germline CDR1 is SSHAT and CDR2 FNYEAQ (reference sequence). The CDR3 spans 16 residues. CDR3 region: CASSVNPGQGYNEQFF. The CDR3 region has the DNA TGTGCTAGCAGCGTAAACCCGGGACAGGGTTACAATGAGCAGTTCTTC.

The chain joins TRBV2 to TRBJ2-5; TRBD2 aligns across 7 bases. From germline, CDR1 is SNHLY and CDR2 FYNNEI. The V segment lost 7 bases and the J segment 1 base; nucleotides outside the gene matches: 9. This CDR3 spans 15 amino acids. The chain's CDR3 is CASKRDYPAQETQYF. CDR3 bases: TGTGCCAGCAAAAGGGACTACCCAGCCCAAGAGACCCAGTACTTC.

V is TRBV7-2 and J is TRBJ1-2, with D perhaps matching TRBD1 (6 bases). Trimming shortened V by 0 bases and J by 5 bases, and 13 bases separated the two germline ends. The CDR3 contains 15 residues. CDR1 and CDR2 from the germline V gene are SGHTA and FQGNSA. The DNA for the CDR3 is TGTGCCAGCAGCTTAGCTTACGGGACACATTATGGCTACACCTTC. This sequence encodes CASSLAYGTHYGYTF. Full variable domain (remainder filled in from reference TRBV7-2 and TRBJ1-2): GAGVSQSPSNKVTEKGKDVELRCDPISGHTALYWYRQSLGQGLEFLIYFQGNSAPDKSGLPSDRFSAERTGGSVSTLTIQRTQQEDSAVYLCASSLAYGTHYGYTFGSGTRLTVV.

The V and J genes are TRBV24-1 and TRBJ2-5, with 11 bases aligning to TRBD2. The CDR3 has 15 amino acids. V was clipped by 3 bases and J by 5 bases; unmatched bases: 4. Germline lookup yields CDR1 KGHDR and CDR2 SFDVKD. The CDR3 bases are TGTGCCACCAGTGATCGTAGCGGGGGGGCGGAGACCCAGTACTTC. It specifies CATSDRSGGAETQYF.

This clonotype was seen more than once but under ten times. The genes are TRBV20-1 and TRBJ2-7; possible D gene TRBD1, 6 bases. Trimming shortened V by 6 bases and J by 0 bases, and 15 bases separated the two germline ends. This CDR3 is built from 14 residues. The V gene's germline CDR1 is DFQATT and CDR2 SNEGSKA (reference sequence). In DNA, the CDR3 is TGCAGTGCAGAGAACCGGGACAACTCCTACGAGCAGTACTTC. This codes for CSAENRDNSYEQYF.

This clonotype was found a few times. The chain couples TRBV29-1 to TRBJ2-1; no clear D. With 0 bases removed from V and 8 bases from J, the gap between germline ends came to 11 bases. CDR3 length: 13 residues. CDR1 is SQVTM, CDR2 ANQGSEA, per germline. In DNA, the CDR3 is TGCAGCGTTGAAGAGGGCAGTGTCCATGAGCAGTTCTTC. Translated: CSVEEGSVHEQFF.

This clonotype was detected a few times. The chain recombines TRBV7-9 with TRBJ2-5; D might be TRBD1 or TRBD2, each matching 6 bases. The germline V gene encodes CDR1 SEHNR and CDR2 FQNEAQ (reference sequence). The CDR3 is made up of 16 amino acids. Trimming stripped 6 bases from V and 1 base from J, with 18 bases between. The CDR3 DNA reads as TGTGCCAGCAGTCCTCCGGGCTGGGGGGCCCAAGAGACCCAGTACTTC. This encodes CASSPPGWGAQETQYF.

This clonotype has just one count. CDR3 region: CASSITLRDRGSYEQYF. DNA of the CDR3: TGTGCCAGCAGCATAACCCTCCGGGACAGGGGCTCCTACGAGCAGTACTTC. The gene calls are TRBV5-6 and TRBJ2-7, with TRBD1 matching 10 bases. The CDR3 sequence is 17 residues long. V lost 4 bases, J lost 0 bases, and 10 bases stayed unmatched. Germline V gene lookup returns CDR1 SGHDT and CDR2 YYEEEE.

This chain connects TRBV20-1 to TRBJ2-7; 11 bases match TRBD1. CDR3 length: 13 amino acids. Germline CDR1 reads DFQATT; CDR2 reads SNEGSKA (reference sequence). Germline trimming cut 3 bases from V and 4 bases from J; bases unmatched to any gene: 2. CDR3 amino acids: CSARDRGRYEQYF. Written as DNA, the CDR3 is TGCAGTGCTAGGGACAGGGGGCGGTACGAGCAGTACTTC.

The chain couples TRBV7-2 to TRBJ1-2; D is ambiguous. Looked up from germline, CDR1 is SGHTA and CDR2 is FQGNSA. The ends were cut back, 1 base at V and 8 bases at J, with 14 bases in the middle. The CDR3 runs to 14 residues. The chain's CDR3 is CASSLEGTAAGYTF. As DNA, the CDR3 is TGTGCCAGCAGCTTAGAGGGAACCGCGGCCGGCTACACCTTC. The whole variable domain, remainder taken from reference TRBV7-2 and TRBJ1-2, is GAGVSQSPSNKVTEKGKDVELRCDPISGHTALYWYRQSLGQGLEFLIYFQGNSAPDKSGLPSDRFSAERTGGSVSTLTIQRTQQEDSAVYLCASSLEGTAAGYTFGSGTRLTVV.

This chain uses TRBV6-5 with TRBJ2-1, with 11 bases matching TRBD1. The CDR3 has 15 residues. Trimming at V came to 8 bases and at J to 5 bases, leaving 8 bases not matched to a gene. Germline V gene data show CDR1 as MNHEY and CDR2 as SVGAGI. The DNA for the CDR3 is TGTGCCAGCGGTACCGGACAGGGGGCAAACAATGAGCAGTTCTTC. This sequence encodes CASGTGQGANNEQFF.

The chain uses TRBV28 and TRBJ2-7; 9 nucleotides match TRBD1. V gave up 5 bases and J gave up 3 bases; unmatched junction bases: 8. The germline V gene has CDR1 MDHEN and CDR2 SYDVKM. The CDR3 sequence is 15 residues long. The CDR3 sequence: CASSMIGTGRYEQYF. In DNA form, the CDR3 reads TGTGCCAGCAGTATGATCGGGACAGGGCGCTACGAGCAGTACTTC.

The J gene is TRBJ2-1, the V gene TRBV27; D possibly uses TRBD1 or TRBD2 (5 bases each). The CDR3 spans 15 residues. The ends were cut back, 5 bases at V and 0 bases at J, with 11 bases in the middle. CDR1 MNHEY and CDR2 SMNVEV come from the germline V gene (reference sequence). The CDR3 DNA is TGTGCCAGCAGTGGGGACCAGAGCTCCTACAATGAGCAGTTCTTC. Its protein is CASSGDQSSYNEQFF.

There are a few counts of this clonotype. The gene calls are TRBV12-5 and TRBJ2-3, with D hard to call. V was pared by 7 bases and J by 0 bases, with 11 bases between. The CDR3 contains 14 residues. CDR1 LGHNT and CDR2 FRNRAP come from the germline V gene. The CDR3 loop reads CASAPIGSTDTQYF. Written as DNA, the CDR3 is TGTGCTAGTGCCCCGATCGGGAGCACAGATACGCAGTATTTT. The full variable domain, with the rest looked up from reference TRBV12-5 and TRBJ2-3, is DARVTQTPRHKVTEMGQEVTMRCQPILGHNTVFWYRQTMMQGLELLAYFRNRAPLDDSGMPKDRFSAEMPDATLATLKIQPSEPRDSAVYFCASAPIGSTDTQYFGPGTRLTVL.

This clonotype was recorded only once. CDR3 sequence: CASSWGTGVLLDTQYF. The CDR3 bases are TGTGCCAGCAGTTGGGGGACAGGGGTTTTGTTGGATACGCAGTATTTT. The chain recombines TRBV28 with TRBJ2-3; TRBD1 aligns across 10 bases. The V gene's germline CDR1 is MDHEN and CDR2 SYDVKM. This CDR3 has 16 residues. Losses at the gene ends were 4 bases for V and 6 bases for J; bases not matched to a gene: 10.

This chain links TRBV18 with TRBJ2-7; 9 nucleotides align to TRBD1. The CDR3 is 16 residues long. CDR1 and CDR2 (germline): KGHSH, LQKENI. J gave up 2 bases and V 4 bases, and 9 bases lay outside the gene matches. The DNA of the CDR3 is TGTGCCAGCTCACTAGCCCGGGACAGGGCGACCTACGAGCAGTACTTC. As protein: CASSLARDRATYEQYF.

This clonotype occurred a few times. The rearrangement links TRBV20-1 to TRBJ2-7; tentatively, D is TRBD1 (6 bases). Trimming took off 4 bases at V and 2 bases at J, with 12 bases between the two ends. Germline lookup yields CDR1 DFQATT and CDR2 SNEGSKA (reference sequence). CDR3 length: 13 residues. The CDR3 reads CSANRDKAYEQYF. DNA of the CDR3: TGCAGTGCTAACCGGGACAAAGCCTACGAGCAGTACTTC.